The 25 T cell receptor beta chains reported below all come from one sample, sequenced in a study of coeliac disease. Generated by immunoSEQ multiplex PCR, the TCRdb table keeps only in-frame clones and is missing some. The data show nearly 7,000 clones, approximately 72% seen once. Sequencing was carried out using lamina propria lymphocytes from the gut. All receptors derive from a man under 40 with celiac disease.

The chain has TRBV7-2 and TRBJ2-7, with 13 bases matching TRBD2. The CDR3 runs 14 residues. With 6 bases clipped from V and 8 bases from J, the junction kept 7 bases outside the gene matches. Germline CDR1 SGHTA, CDR2 FQGNSA. The CDR3 DNA sequence: TGTGCCAGCAGACTGGGGACTAGCGGGGAGAAGCAGTACTTC. This translates into CASRLGTSGEKQYF.

The rearrangement joins TRBV2 to TRBJ2-5; 8 nucleotides agree with TRBD2. Per the germline V gene, CDR1 is SNHLY and CDR2 is FYNNEI. After removal of 0 bases from V and 6 bases from J, the junction contained 12 bases not matched to a gene. This CDR3 has 17 residues. In nucleotides, the CDR3 is TGTGCCAGCAGTGAAGCGCTTTACGGGGGGGCCTCAAAGACCCAGTACTTC. Encoded protein: CASSEALYGGASKTQYF.

To note about this clone: The same CDR3 also results from other DNA sequences found in this sample. The V call is TRBV4-3, the J call TRBJ2-2; D possibly corresponds to TRBD1 (5 bases). Germline CDR1 reads LGHNA; CDR2 reads YSLEER. The length of the CDR3 is 16 residues. V was shortened by 0 bases and J by 2 bases, with 10 bases between the two germline ends. The CDR3 sequence: CASSQEQGTNTGELFF. CDR3 coding DNA: TGCGCCAGCAGCCAAGAGCAGGGTACCAACACCGGGGAGCTGTTTTTT.

The CDR3 here is CASSVTSGGVLSTDTQYF. CDR3 in DNA: TGTGCCAGCAGCGTAACTAGCGGGGGGGTCCTAAGCACAGATACGCAGTATTTT. This sequence joins TRBV9 and TRBJ2-3, with 13 bases lining up with TRBD2. Germline CDR1 is SGDLS and CDR2 is YYNGEE. The V gene end was trimmed by 1 base and the J gene end by 0 bases; junction bases not matched to a gene: 5. There are 18 residues in the CDR3.

This rearrangement joins TRBV5-8 to TRBJ2-5; 8 bases align to TRBD2. The J call is doubtful: the DNA matches TRBJ2-7 better. This CDR3 has 13 amino acids. Germline V CDR1 and CDR2: SGHTS, YDEGEE. CDR3 region: CASSLASGREQYF. CDR3 bases: TGTGCCAGCAGCTTGGCTAGCGGGCGCGAGCAGTACTTC.

The chain is built from TRBV7-9 and TRBJ2-3; 9 bases line up with TRBD1. This CDR3 is built from 15 residues. Germline assignment: CDR1 SEHNR and CDR2 FQNEAQ (reference sequence). Trimming cost V 5 bases and J 5 bases; bases outside gene matches: 8. CDR3 nucleotides: TGTGCCAGCAGCCCCACAGGGGGCGGTGGAGATACGCAGTATTTT. This sequence encodes CASSPTGGGGDTQYF.

The chain carries TRBV18 and TRBJ1-1; TRBD1 aligns across 9 bases. Germline CDR1 and CDR2: KGHSH and LQKENI. J was trimmed by 4 bases and V by 4 bases; bases with no gene match: 1. CDR3 length: 13 residues. CDR3 DNA: TGTGCCAGCTCACAGACAGGGGGCACTGAAGCTTTCTTT. This sequence encodes CASSQTGGTEAFF.

This clone has a handful of counts. This chain joins TRBV7-8 and TRBJ2-2; 7 bases match TRBD2. The CDR3 length is 20 residues. Germline lookup yields CDR1 SGHVS and CDR2 FQNEAQ. Trimming removed 1 base from V and 5 bases from J; junction bases left unmatched: 19. The DNA for the CDR3 is TGTGCCAGCAGCTTAGACCCCGGGGGGTCCGTCCCCTCGGGGACCGGGGAGCTGTTTTTT. It yields the protein CASSLDPGGSVPSGTGELFF.

The genes are TRBV7-2 and TRBJ2-7; D unclear. The V end was cut by 2 bases, the J end by 1 base, with 9 bases between. Germline CDR1 and CDR2: SGHTA and FQGNSA. The CDR3 is made up of 14 amino acids. CDR3 protein: CASSLQKLSYEQYF. The CDR3 DNA follows: TGTGCCAGCAGCTTACAAAAACTTTCCTACGAGCAGTACTTC.

This clone occurred a few times. The rearrangement joins TRBV6-5 to TRBJ1-2; 8 bases align to TRBD1. V trimming: 2 bases; J trimming: 5 bases; junction bases outside the gene matches: 4. CDR1 is MNHEY, CDR2 SVGAGI, per germline. The CDR3 consists of 14 residues. CDR3 coding DNA: TGTGCCAGCAGTTACGGACAGGGAATATATGGCTACACCTTC. This encodes CASSYGQGIYGYTF.

V is TRBV29-1 and J is TRBJ2-2, with a possible D match to TRBD1 (5 bases). V shed 5 bases and J shed 5 bases, with 9 bases lying between them. The CDR3 has 12 amino acids. Germline-derived CDR1 and CDR2 are SQVTM and ANQGSEA. CDR3 DNA: TGCAGCGTTCCAGGGAAGACCGGGGAGCTGTTTTTT. As protein: CSVPGKTGELFF.

This clone was counted between two and nine times. The rearrangement joins TRBV5-1 to TRBJ2-5; tentatively, D is TRBD2 (6 bases). CDR3 length equals 14 residues. Germline V gives CDR1 SGHRS, CDR2 YFSETQ. The germline V and J ends were trimmed by 3 bases and 5 bases, with 14 bases remaining between them. CDR3 nucleotides: TGCGCCAGCAGCTCCTCGGGGGTCTGGGAGACCCAGTACTTC. It specifies CASSSSGVWETQYF.

This clone was recorded only once. The junction does not match germline at one end; this may be a read error. This specimen includes other DNA sequences encoding the same CDR3. The CDR3 spells CASSLFLLAGGPGGTDTQYF. CDR3 coding DNA: TGCGCCAGCAGCCTGTTTTTACTAGCGGGAGGGCCCGGCGGCACAGATACACAGTATTTT. The J gene is TRBJ2-3, the V gene TRBV4-3; 13 nucleotides line up with TRBD2. CDR1 and CDR2 from the germline V gene are LGHNA and YSLEER. The length of the CDR3 is 20 residues.

V usage is TRBV18 and J usage is TRBJ2-2; D not resolved. Germline CDR1 and CDR2: KGHSH and LQKENI. The CDR3 runs to 14 residues. Trimming removed 2 bases from V and 10 bases from J, with 14 bases in between. DNA for the CDR3: TGTGCCAGCTCACCAGATTACAGAGAGCAGGAGCTGTTTTTT. Its translation is CASSPDYREQELFF.

The chain joins TRBV4-1 to TRBJ1-6; 7 positions agree with TRBD1. CDR1 MGHRA and CDR2 YSYEKL come from the germline V gene. The CDR3 runs 16 residues. The J segment lost 8 bases and the V segment lost 4 bases, leaving 11 bases of the junction unmatched. In nucleotides, the CDR3 is TGCGCCAGCAGCCTAGGGCAGGGACAGTGGGATTCACCCCTCCACTTT. It encodes CASSLGQGQWDSPLHF.

This chain connects TRBV4-1 to TRBJ1-4; unclear D gene. Germline V gives CDR1 MGHRA, CDR2 YSYEKL. The V and J ends lost 1 base and 5 bases respectively, with 11 bases between them. The CDR3 extends over 15 amino acids. The CDR3 reads CASSQVNQENEKLFF. The CDR3 bases are TGCGCCAGCAGCCAAGTAAATCAAGAGAATGAAAAACTGTTTTTT.

This clone has only a few counts. The chain combines TRBV15 with TRBJ2-2; no definite D call. Trimming cost V 4 bases and J 4 bases, with 13 bases left between them. This CDR3 comprises 15 residues. Germline V gene lookup returns CDR1 LNHNV and CDR2 YYDKDF (reference sequence). CDR3 protein: CATSTGPTATGELFF. The DNA of the CDR3 is TGTGCCACCAGCACTGGGCCTACGGCCACCGGGGAGCTGTTTTTT.

The chain recombines TRBV18 with TRBJ2-1; weak D call: TRBD2 (6 bases). Germline CDR1 KGHSH, CDR2 LQKENI. Trimming removed 0 bases from V and 0 bases from J, with 12 bases in between. The CDR3 runs 17 residues. CDR3 DNA sequence: TGTGCCAGCTCACCACCTCGCGGAGGGAGCTCCTACAATGAGCAGTTCTTC. As protein: CASSPPRGGSSYNEQFF.

The rearrangement uses TRBV2 and TRBJ1-5; D may be TRBD1 (5 bases). The germline V gene encodes CDR1 SNHLY and CDR2 FYNNEI. V lost 5 bases to trimming and J lost 5 bases, with 13 bases between them. The CDR3 length is 14 residues. CDR3 region: CASSQDGGDQPQHF. The CDR3 DNA reads as TGTGCCAGCAGTCAAGACGGGGGGGATCAGCCCCAGCATTTT.

The V and J genes are TRBV18 and TRBJ2-1; no definite D call. Germline assignment: CDR1 KGHSH and CDR2 LQKENI. The CDR3 sequence is 15 residues long. V was clipped by 3 bases and J by 6 bases, with 15 bases between them. The CDR3 loop is CASSPSASDFNEQFF. As DNA, the CDR3 is TGTGCCAGCTCACCGAGTGCTAGTGATTTCAATGAGCAGTTCTTC.

This clone was picked up a small number of times. The chain couples TRBV29-1 to TRBJ2-3; TRBD1 is a possible D gene (6 bases). V gave up 6 bases and J gave up 2 bases, with 27 bases separating them. The germline CDR1 and CDR2 sequences are SQVTM and ANQGSEA. The CDR3 runs to 18 residues. The CDR3 spells CSVGRQGNANEFTDTQYF. The CDR3 coding sequence is TGCAGCGTCGGCCGCCAGGGGAACGCAAACGAGTTCACAGATACGCAGTATTTT.

This chain connects TRBV9 to TRBJ2-2; weak D call: TRBD2 (6 bases). V dropped 0 bases and J dropped 4 bases, with 13 bases sitting between them. Germline loops: CDR1 SGDLS, CDR2 YYNGEE. This CDR3 is built from 16 residues. CDR3 sequence (DNA): TGTGCCAGCAGCGTAGAGGCAGGCGGGATCACCGGGGAGCTGTTTTTT. This translates into CASSVEAGGITGELFF.

The chain links TRBV27 to TRBJ2-7; no clear D. The CDR3 has 14 residues. CDR1 and CDR2 from the germline V gene are MNHEY and SMNVEV (reference sequence). V lost 5 bases and J 3 bases, leaving 14 bases between the germline ends. CDR3 coding DNA: TGTGCCAGCAGTCGCGAACGGAACAGCTACGAGCAGTACTTC. This gives the protein CASSRERNSYEQYF.

This sequence joins TRBV7-2 and TRBJ2-2; D is perhaps TRBD2 (5 bases). CDR3 length: 15 amino acids. With 5 bases removed from V and 5 bases from J, the gap between germline ends came to 15 bases. Germline lookup yields CDR1 SGHTA and CDR2 FQGNSA. CDR3 amino acids: CASSTTFGGTGELFF. DNA for the CDR3: TGTGCCAGCAGCACCACCTTTGGAGGAACCGGGGAGCTGTTTTTT.

V gene TRBV7-2 combines with J gene TRBJ2-7, with 8 nucleotides matching TRBD1. CDR1 is SGHTA and CDR2 is FQGNSA in the germline V gene. V shed 4 bases and J 1 base; nucleotides not matched to a gene: 3. This CDR3 comprises 14 residues. This chain's CDR3 is CASSSRTGSYEQYF. CDR3 bases: TGTGCCAGCAGCTCCCGGACAGGGTCCTACGAGCAGTACTTC.